This T cell receptor (beta chain) is from a study of shared clonotypes between healthy human individuals. The CDR3 length is 15 residues. Germline lookup yields CDR1 SNHLY and CDR2 FYNNEI. Trimming took 5 bases from V and 4 from J; bases not matched to a gene: 5. TCRdb's table, derived via immunoSEQ multiplex PCR, lists solely in-frame clones and lacks some. The sample lists 1.5 million to 2.5 million clones, over 85% occurring once. Whole-study results and caveats: Some naive CD4 clonotypes, about 5.5%, turned up in common across several donors.

A note on this clone: Its antigen is not identified.

Naive CD8 isolation took CD45RO-negative cells positively selected for CCR7 and excluded terminally differentiated effector memory CD45RA+ cells. The sequenced material came from naive CD8+ T cells sorted from blood. V gene TRBV2 combines with J gene TRBJ2-7; 13 bases map to TRBD2. The clonotype originates from a man in his late teens or twenties in good health. This chain's CDR3 is CASSIGTSGTYEQYF. The DNA of the CDR3 is TGTGCCAGCAGTATTGGGACTAGCGGGACGTACGAGCAGTACTTC.